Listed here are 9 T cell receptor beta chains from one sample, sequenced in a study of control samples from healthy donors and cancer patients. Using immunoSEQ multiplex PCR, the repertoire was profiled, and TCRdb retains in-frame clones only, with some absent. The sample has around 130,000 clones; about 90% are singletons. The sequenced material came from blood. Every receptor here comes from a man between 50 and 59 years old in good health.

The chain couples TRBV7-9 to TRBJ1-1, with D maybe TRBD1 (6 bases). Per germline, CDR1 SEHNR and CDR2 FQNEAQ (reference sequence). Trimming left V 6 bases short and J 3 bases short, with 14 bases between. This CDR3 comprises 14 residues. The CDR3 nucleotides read TGTGCCAGCAGGGATACAGGGTGGGACACTGAAGCTTTCTTT. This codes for CASRDTGWDTEAFF.

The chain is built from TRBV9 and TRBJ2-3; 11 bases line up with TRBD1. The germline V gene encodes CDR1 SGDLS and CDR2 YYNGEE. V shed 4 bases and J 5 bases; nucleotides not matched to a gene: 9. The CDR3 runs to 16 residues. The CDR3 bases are TGTGCCAGCAGCACCGGGACAGGGGGTCGTGAAGATACGCAGTATTTT. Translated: CASSTGTGGREDTQYF.

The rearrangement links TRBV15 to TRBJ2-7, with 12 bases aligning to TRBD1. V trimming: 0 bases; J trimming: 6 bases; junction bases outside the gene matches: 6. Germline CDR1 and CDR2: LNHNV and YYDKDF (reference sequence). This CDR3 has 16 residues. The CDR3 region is CATSRDRGTGGREQYF. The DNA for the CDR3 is TGTGCCACCAGCAGAGATCGTGGGACAGGGGGCCGCGAGCAGTACTTC.

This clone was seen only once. CDR3 protein: CASSEQRGYEQYF. In nucleotides, the CDR3 is TGTGCCAGCAGTGAGCAGCGGGGCTACGAGCAGTACTTC. J is TRBJ2-7 and V is TRBV6-1, with TRBD2 matching over 7 bases. The trim removed 3 bases at V and 3 bases at J, leaving 2 bases unmatched. The CDR3 has 13 amino acids. Germline lookup yields CDR1 MNHNS and CDR2 SASEGT.

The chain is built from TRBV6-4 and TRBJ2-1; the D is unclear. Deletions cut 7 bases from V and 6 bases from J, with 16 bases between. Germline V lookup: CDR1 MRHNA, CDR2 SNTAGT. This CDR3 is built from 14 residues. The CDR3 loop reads CASKGKKDRNEQFF. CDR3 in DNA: TGTGCCAGCAAAGGGAAGAAGGACCGCAATGAGCAGTTCTTC.

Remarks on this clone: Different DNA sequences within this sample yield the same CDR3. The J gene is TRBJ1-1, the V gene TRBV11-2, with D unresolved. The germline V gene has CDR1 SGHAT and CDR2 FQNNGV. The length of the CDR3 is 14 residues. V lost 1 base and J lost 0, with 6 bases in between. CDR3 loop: CASSLGRVNTEAFF. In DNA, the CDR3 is TGTGCCAGCAGCTTAGGGCGGGTGAACACTGAAGCTTTCTTT.

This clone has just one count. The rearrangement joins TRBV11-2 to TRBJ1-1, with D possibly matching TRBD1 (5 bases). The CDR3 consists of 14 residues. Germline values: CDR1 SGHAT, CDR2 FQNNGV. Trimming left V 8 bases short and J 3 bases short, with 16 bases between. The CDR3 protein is CASGGVFWDTEAFF. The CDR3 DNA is TGTGCCAGCGGGGGGGTCTTTTGGGACACTGAAGCTTTCTTT. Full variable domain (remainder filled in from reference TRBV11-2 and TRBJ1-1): EAGVAQSPRYKIIEKRQSVAFWCNPISGHATLYWYQQILGQGPKLLIQFQNNGVVDDSQLPKDRFSAERLKGVDSTLKIQPAKLEDSAVYLCASGGVFWDTEAFFGQGTRLTVV.

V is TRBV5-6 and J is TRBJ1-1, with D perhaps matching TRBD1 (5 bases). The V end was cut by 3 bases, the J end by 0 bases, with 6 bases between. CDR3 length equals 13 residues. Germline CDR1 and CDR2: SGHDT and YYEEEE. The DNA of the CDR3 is TGTGCCAGCAGCTGGGACTTGAACACTGAAGCTTTCTTT. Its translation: CASSWDLNTEAFF. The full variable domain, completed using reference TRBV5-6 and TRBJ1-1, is DAGVTQSPTHLIKTRGQQVTLRCSPKSGHDTVSWYQQALGQGPQFIFQYYEEEERQRGNFPDRFSGHQFPNYSSELNVNALLLGDSALYLCASSWDLNTEAFFGQGTRLTVV.

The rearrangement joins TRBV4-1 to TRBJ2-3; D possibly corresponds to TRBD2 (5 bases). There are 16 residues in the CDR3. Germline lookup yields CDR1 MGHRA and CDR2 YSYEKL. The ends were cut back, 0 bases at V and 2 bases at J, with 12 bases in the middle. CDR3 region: CASSQDLVGNTDTQYF. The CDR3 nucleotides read TGCGCCAGCAGCCAAGATCTTGTCGGGAACACAGATACGCAGTATTTT.